This T cell receptor beta chain derives from a study of T-cell reconstitution after alpha-beta-depleted transplantation in children. The authors prepared the TCRbeta library with unique molecular identifiers. TCRdb fed the PCR reads into MiXCR, producing one record per CDR3 protein. The sample shows about 610,000 distinct CDR3 sequences, 10% to 13% of them seen only once. Germline values: CDR1 KGHDR, CDR2 SFDVKD. V lost 0 bases and J lost 10, with 6 bases in between. The CDR3 is 12 residues long. The source of this sequence is a human donor who donated a stem cell graft to a child with acute myeloid leukemia. The specimen was PBMCs from the stem cell graft donor, collected from the stem cell graft. The chain links TRBV24-1 to TRBJ2-1; D remains ambiguous. Here the CDR3 reads CATSDLVSEQFF. The CDR3 DNA reads as TGTGCCACCAGTGATTTGGTTTCGGAGCAGTTCTTC.